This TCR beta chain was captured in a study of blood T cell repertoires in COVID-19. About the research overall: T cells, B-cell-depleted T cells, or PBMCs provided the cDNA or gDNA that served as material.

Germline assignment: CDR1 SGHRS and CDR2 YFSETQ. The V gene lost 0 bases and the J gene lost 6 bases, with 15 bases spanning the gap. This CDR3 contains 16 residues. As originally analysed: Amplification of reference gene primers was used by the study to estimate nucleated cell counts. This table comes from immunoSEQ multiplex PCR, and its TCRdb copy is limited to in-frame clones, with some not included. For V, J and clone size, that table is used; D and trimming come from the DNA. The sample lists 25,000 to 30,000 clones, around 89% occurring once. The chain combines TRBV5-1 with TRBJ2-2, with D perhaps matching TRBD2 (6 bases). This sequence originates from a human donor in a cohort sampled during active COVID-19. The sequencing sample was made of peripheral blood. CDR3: CASSLEGAPGAGELFF. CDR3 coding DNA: TGCGCCAGCAGCTTGGAAGGGGCCCCGGGGGCCGGGGAGCTGTTTTTT. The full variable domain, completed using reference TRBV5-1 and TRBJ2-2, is KAGVTQTPRYLIKTRGQQVTLSCSPISGHRSVSWYQQTPGQGLQFLFEYFSETQRNKGNFPGRFSGRQFSNSRSEMNVSTLELGDSALYLCASSLEGAPGAGELFFGEGSRLTVL.